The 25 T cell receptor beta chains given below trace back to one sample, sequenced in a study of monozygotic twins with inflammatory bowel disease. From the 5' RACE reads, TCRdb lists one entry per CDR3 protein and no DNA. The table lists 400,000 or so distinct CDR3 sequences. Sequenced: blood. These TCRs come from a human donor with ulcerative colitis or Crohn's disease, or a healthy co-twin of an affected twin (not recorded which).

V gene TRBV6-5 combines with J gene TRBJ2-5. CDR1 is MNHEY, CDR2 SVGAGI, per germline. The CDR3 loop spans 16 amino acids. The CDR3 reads CASSYSAQANGETQYF.

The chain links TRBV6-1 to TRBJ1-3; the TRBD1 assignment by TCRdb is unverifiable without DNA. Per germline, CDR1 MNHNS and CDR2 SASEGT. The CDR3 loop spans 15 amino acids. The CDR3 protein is CASRTDRNSGNTIYF.

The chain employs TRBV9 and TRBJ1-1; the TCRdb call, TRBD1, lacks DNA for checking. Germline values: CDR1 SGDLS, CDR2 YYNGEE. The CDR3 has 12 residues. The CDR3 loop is CASSDGTSWAFF.

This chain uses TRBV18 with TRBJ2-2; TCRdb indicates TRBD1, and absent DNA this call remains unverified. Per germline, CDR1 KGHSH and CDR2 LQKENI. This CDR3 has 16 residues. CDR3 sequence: CASSPGSGRNTGELFF.

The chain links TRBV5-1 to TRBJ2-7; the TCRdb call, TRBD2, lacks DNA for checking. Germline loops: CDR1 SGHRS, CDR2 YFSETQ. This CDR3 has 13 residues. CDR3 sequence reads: CASSFEGDYEQYF.

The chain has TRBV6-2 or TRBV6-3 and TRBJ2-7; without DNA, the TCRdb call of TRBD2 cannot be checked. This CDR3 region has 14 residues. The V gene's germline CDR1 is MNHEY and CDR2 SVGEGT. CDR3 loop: CASMNQAGNYEQYF.

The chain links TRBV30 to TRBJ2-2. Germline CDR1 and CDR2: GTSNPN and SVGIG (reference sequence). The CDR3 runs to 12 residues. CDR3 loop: CAWTGNTGELFF.

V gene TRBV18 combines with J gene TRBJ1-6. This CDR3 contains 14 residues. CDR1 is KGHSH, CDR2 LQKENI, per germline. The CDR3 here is CASSPAVDNSPLHF.

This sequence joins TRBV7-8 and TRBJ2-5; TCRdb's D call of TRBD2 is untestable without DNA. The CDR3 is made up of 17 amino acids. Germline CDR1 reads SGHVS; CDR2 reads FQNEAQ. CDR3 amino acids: CASSSGTLLGPQETQYF.

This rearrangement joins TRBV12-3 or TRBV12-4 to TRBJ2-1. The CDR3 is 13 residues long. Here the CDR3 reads CASSLSDLDEQFF.

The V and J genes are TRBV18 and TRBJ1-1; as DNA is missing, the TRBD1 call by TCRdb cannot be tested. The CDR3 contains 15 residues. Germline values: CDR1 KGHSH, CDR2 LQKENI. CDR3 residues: CASSPNWGTGGEAFF.

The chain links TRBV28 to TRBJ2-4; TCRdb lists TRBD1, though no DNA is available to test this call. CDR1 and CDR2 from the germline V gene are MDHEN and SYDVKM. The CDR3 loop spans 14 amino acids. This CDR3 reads CASSLDTTKNIQYF.

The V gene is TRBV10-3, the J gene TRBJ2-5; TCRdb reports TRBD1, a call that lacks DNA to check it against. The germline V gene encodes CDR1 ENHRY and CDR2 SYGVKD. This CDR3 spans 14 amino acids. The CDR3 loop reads CAISAGQGKETQYF.

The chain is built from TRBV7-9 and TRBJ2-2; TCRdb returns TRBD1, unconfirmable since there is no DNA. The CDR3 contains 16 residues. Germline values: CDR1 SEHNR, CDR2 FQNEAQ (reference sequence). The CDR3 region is CASSLLQGGSTGELFF.

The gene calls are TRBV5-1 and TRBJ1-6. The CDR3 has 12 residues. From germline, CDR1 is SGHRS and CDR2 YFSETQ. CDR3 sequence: CASSLGSQPLHF.

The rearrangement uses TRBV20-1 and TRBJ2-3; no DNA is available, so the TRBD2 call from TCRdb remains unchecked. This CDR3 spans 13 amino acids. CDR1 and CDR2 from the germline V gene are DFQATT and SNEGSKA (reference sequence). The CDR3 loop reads CSAQGGPTDTQYF.

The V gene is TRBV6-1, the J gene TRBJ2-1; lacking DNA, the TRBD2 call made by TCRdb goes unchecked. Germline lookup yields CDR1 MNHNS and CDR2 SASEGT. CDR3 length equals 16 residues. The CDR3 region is CASTPVAGSLYNEQFF.

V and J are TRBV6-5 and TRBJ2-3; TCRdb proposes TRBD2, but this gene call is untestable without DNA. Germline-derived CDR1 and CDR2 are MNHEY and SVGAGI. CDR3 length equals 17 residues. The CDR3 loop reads CASSYGSGGAGTDTQYF.

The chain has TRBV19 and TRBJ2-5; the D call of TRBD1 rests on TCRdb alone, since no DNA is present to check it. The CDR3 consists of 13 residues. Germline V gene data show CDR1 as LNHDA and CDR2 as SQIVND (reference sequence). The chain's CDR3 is CASRSGQGETQYF. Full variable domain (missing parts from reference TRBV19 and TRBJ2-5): DGGITQSPKYLFRKEGQNVTLSCEQNLNHDAMYWYRQDPGQGLRLIYYSQIVNDFQKGDIAEGYSVSREKKESFPLTVTSAQKNPTAFYLCASRSGQGETQYFGPGTRLLVL.

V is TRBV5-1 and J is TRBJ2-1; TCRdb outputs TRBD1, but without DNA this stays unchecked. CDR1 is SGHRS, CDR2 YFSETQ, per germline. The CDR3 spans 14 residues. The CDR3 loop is CASSLTGGINEQFF.

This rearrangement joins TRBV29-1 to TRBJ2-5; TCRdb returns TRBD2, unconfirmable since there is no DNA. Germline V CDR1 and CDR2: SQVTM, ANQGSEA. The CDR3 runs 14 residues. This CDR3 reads CSVDTLGGTTPRDF.

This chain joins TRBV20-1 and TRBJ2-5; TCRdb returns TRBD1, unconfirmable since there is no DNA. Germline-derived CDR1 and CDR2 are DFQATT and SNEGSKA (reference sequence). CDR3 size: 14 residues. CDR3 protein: CSARFGQVQETQYF.

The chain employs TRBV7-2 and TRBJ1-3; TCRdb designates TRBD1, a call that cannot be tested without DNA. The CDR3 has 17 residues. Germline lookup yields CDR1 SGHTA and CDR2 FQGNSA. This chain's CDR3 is CASSLITAIGTGNTIYF.

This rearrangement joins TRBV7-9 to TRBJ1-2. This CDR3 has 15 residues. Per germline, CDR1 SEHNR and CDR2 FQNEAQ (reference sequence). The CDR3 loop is CASSSRAGGNYGYTF.

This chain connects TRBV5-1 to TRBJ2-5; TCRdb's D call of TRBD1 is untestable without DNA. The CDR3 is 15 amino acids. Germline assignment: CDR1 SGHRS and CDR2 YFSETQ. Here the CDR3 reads CASSLGGTTQETQYF.